This T cell receptor beta chain was obtained from a study of beta chain features in type 1 diabetes. Study-level points and caveats: Compared to healthy donors, patients appeared to have naive, central memory and Treg TCRB repertoires that were more alike.

The isolated RNA, all of it, was reverse transcribed, so expressed TCRB transcripts were what got sequenced. The study sequenced naive, central memory and regulatory T cell samples to an average of approximately 4 million reads. Sequencing used immunoSEQ multiplex PCR; TCRdb keeps in-frame clones, though not all of them. The profile shows about 130,000 clones, around a tenth of them singletons. This clone occurred a few times. Its cognate antigen is unknown. CDR1 and CDR2 from the germline V gene are SGHTA and FQGNSA. This CDR3 spans 17 amino acids. V gave up 5 bases and J gave up 4 bases; unmatched junction bases: 13.

The chain recombines TRBV7-2 with TRBJ2-5; 10 nucleotides align to TRBD2. Sequencing input: central memory CD4+ T cells from blood. The TCR comes from a young man in good health. The CDR3 nucleotides read TGTGCCAGCAGCCGCTTTGGGAGCGGGGGGGCCGGAGAGACCCAGTACTTC. Translated, it gives CASSRFGSGGAGETQYF. Supplemented by reference TRBV7-2 and TRBJ2-5, the full variable domain reads GAGVSQSPSNKVTEKGKDVELRCDPISGHTALYWYRQSLGQGLEFLIYFQGNSAPDKSGLPSDRFSAERTGGSVSTLTIQRTQQEDSAVYLCASSRFGSGGAGETQYFGPGTRLLVL.